This TCR beta chain comes out of a study of beta chain features in type 1 diabetes. Expressed TCRB transcripts were sequenced because the isolated RNA had all been reverse transcribed beforehand. Using immunoSEQ multiplex PCR, the repertoire was profiled, and TCRdb retains in-frame clones only, with some absent. Of 350,000 to 450,000 clones listed, roughly 16% were seen once; the top ten hold roughly 0.019%. V was clipped by 4 bases and J by 8 bases; unmatched bases: 10. CDR3 length: 15 residues. Germline CDR1 SEHNR, CDR2 FQNEAQ (reference sequence). Sequenced input: naive CD4+ T cells from blood. V and J are TRBV7-9 and TRBJ2-3, with 9 nucleotides matching TRBD2. The source of this sequence is a woman aged 18-35 years in good health. CDR3 sequence (DNA): TGTGCCAGCAGCTGGGGCGGGAGGGCCCAGGGTACGCAGTATTTT. This translates into CASSWGGRAQGTQYF. Full variable domain (missing parts from reference TRBV7-9 and TRBJ2-3): DTGVSQNPRHKITKRGQNVTFRCDPISEHNRLYWYRQTLGQGPEFLTYFQNEAQLEKSRLLSDRFSAERPKGSFSTLEIQRTEQGDSAMYLCASSWGGRAQGTQYFGPGTRLTVL.